Reported below is one T cell receptor beta chain. This CDR3 has 13 amino acids. V was pared by 2 bases and J by 10 bases, with 14 bases between. In germline, CDR1 is KGHSH, CDR2 LQKENI. The data derive from a study of blood T cell repertoires in COVID-19. The data were produced by immunoSEQ multiplex PCR, yet TCRdb's version contains in-frame clones alone and is incomplete. This sample carries approximately 80,000 clones, over 75% of them seen once, and the ten largest clones take over 35%. The clonotype was recovered from a human donor in a cohort sampled during active COVID-19. The genes are TRBV18 and TRBJ1-1; tentatively, D is TRBD1 (5 bases). Input material: peripheral blood. CDR3 DNA: TGTGCCAGCTCACCAAGTGGGGCGGACGGAGCTTTCTTT. Translating gives CASSPSGADGAFF.